What follows are 28 T cell receptor beta chains derived from one specimen sequenced in a study of blood T cells in healthy people across ages (dated by TCRdb to between 2014 and 2016). Library preparation used 5' RACE. The instrument given in TCRdb is Illumina HiSeq 2500. The second PCR ran for about 6 to 12 cycles and used a J-beta primer mix along with a sample-barcoded 5' primer. The public reads were reanalyzed by TCRdb: fastp trimming at Q25, MiXCR alignment, in-frame beta chains only. Rows with a matching CDR3 protein are joined into one entry that keeps the most common DNA and genes. For this sample the table gives about 1.5 million distinct CDR3 sequences, of which roughly 43% were detected only once. The ten biggest clones cover approximately 4.1% of the sample. Sequencing was performed on blood. Source of these receptors: a woman between 18 and 30 years old in good health.

This rearrangement joins TRBV20-1 to TRBJ2-1, with TRBD2 identical over 11 bases. Germline loops: CDR1 DFQATT, CDR2 SNEGSKA (reference sequence). Losses at the gene ends were 3 bases for V and 7 bases for J; bases not matched to a gene: 11. This CDR3 is 16 amino acids long. CDR3 loop: CSASAPGTSGENEQFF. As DNA, the CDR3 is TGCAGTGCTAGCGCTCCCGGGACTAGCGGCGAAAATGAGCAGTTCTTC.

Note on this clonotype: An end of the junction differs from the germline gene, which may be a read error. DNA of the CDR3: TGTGCCAGCAGCTTTTATACAACTAACTATGGCTACATCTTC. This encodes CASSFYTTNYGYIF. The chain employs TRBV13 and TRBJ1-2; D ambiguous. Germline-derived CDR1 and CDR2 are PRHDT and FYEKMQ (reference sequence). CDR3 length equals 14 residues.

The CDR3 protein is CASTLNTGTDTEAFF. CDR3 in DNA: TGTGCCAGCACCCTAAATACCGGGACAGACACTGAAGCTTTCTTT. The chain links TRBV7-2 to TRBJ1-1, with TRBD1 identical over 7 bases. Germline values: CDR1 SGHTA, CDR2 FQGNSA. This CDR3 comprises 15 residues. V lost 7 bases and J lost 3; bases outside the gene matches: 11.

The V and J genes are TRBV12-3 or TRBV12-4 and TRBJ1-6; 9 bases match TRBD1. V trimming: 2 bases; J trimming: 7 bases; junction bases outside the gene matches: 3. The CDR3 totals 15 residues. Here the CDR3 reads CASSLQGQGNSPLHF. CDR3 nucleotide sequence: TGTGCCAGCAGTTTACAAGGACAGGGGAATTCACCCCTCCACTTT.

This clonotype was seen only a few times. This chain connects TRBV7-2 to TRBJ2-5, with 7 bases fitting TRBD2. The J call may be wrong; the DNA end is better matched by TRBJ2-7. The CDR3 sequence is 16 residues long. CDR1 and CDR2 (germline): SGHTA, FQGNSA. DNA of the CDR3: TGTGCCAGCAGCTTAAGGGCCGGACTAGGTTACTACGAGCAGTACTTC. Its protein product is CASSLRAGLGYYEQYF.

This clonotype was counted a few times. V and J are TRBV4-3 and TRBJ2-4; possible D gene TRBD1, 5 bases. V was cut by 0 bases and J by 2 bases, with 8 bases left in between. The CDR3 has 15 amino acids. CDR1 LGHNA and CDR2 YSLEER come from the germline V gene. This CDR3 is CASSQEGVSKNIQYF. The CDR3 DNA sequence: TGCGCCAGCAGCCAAGAAGGGGTCTCCAAAAACATTCAGTACTTC.

The chain combines TRBV4-3 with TRBJ1-4; no clear D gene. The CDR3 extends over 17 amino acids. Germline values: CDR1 LGHNA, CDR2 YSLEER. V was clipped by 0 bases and J by 8 bases, with 19 bases between them. CDR3 DNA: TGCGCCAGCAGCCAAGATCCTACGACGGGCGCCGGGGAAAAACTGTTTTTT. Translated, it gives CASSQDPTTGAGEKLFF.

In this sample, this clonotype turned up a few times. The chain uses TRBV9 and TRBJ2-7; 9 bases align to TRBD2. The CDR3 runs to 15 residues. The germline CDR1 and CDR2 sequences are SGDLS and YYNGEE. J lost 2 bases, V lost 4 bases, and 7 bases had no gene match. The CDR3: CASSPSSGMTYEQYF. The CDR3 DNA reads as TGTGCCAGCAGCCCTTCTAGCGGGATGACCTACGAGCAGTACTTC.

The chain joins TRBV7-2 to TRBJ2-5, with D perhaps TRBD1 (6 bases). V shed 6 bases and J shed 10 bases, with 12 bases lying between them. This CDR3 region has 11 residues. The germline gives CDR1 SGHTA, CDR2 FQGNSA. Here the CDR3 reads CASRFTGSQYF. The DNA for the CDR3 is TGTGCCAGCAGGTTCACAGGGAGCCAGTACTTC.

A few counts support this clonotype. V usage is TRBV4-3 and J usage is TRBJ2-5; perhaps TRBD2 as D (6 bases). The V gene lost 1 base and the J gene lost 5 bases, with 17 bases spanning the gap. CDR1 is LGHNA, CDR2 YSLEER, per germline. The CDR3 is made up of 16 amino acids. CDR3 nucleotides: TGCGCCAGCAGCCAAGTGCTCGGCGGGATAGGTGAGACCCAGTACTTC. Translation gives CASSQVLGGIGETQYF.

The chain employs TRBV20-1 and TRBJ1-4; D is uncertain. V lost 0 bases and J 8 bases, leaving 10 bases between the germline ends. There are 13 residues in the CDR3. Germline V gene sequence: CDR1 DFQATT, CDR2 SNEGSKA (reference sequence). CDR3 in DNA: TGCAGTGCTAGAGAGGGCCTTTGGGAAAAACTGTTTTTT. Translated: CSAREGLWEKLFF.

This sequence joins TRBV6-1 and TRBJ1-1; 7 nucleotides align to TRBD1. The germline CDR1 and CDR2 sequences are MNHNS and SASEGT. Trimming removed 7 bases from V and 3 bases from J; junction bases left unmatched: 11. The CDR3 is made up of 15 amino acids. The CDR3: CASKKGAGLYTEAFF. The CDR3 region has the DNA TGTGCCAGCAAAAAGGGGGCAGGGTTGTACACTGAAGCTTTCTTT.

V gene TRBV20-1 combines with J gene TRBJ2-7; D gene unclear. The V gene lost 2 bases and the J gene lost 7 bases, with 18 bases spanning the gap. The CDR3 contains 14 residues. Germline V gene sequence: CDR1 DFQATT, CDR2 SNEGSKA (reference sequence). The CDR3 reads CSARSSQFPNEQYF. CDR3 nucleotide sequence: TGCAGTGCTAGATCGAGCCAGTTCCCCAATGAGCAGTACTTC.

The genes are TRBV15 and TRBJ2-3; 13 positions agree with TRBD2. Per germline, CDR1 LNHNV and CDR2 YYDKDF (reference sequence). The V segment lost 5 bases and the J segment 5 bases; nucleotides outside the gene matches: 7. This CDR3 is 16 amino acids long. CDR3 bases: TGTGCCACCAGCTCGAGGACTAGCGGGGGAATAGATACGCAGTATTTT. Protein product: CATSSRTSGGIDTQYF.

The chain carries TRBV7-8 and TRBJ2-3, with D perhaps matching TRBD2 (5 bases). The CDR3 runs to 13 residues. The V and J ends lost 2 bases and 4 bases respectively, with 7 bases between them. The germline gives CDR1 SGHVS, CDR2 FQNEAQ. The CDR3 reads CASSLPAADTQYF. CDR3 bases: TGTGCCAGCAGCTTACCAGCGGCAGATACGCAGTATTTT.

The rearrangement links TRBV25-1 to TRBJ2-3; no clear D gene. CDR1 is MGHDK and CDR2 is SYGVNS in the germline V gene. The CDR3 spans 15 residues. V lost 1 base and J lost 2, with 10 bases in between. CDR3 sequence reads: CASSESTHYTDTQYF. Here the CDR3 DNA reads TGTGCCAGCAGTGAATCAACCCACTACACAGATACGCAGTATTTT.

This chain links TRBV27 with TRBJ2-7; 11 nucleotides line up with TRBD1. This CDR3 is 14 amino acids long. Germline trimming cut 6 bases from V and 6 bases from J; bases unmatched to any gene: 7. Germline assignment: CDR1 MNHEY and CDR2 SMNVEV (reference sequence). The CDR3 is CASSHGQGAFEQYF. The DNA of the CDR3 is TGTGCCAGCAGCCATGGACAGGGGGCCTTCGAGCAGTACTTC.

The chain joins TRBV4-1 to TRBJ2-7; tentative D call: TRBD2 (5 bases). Germline CDR1 is MGHRA and CDR2 is YSYEKL. Trimming took 4 bases from V and 0 from J, leaving 13 bases between them. CDR3 size: 15 residues. The CDR3, as DNA: TGCGCCAGCAGCCCCCTCGGGATGAGCTCCTACGAGCAGTACTTC. Amino acid sequence: CASSPLGMSSYEQYF.

The chain recombines TRBV27 with TRBJ2-1; either TRBD1 or TRBD2 may supply D (5 bases each). The closer fit of TRBJ2-7 to the DNA end suggests the J call may be wrong. CDR3 length equals 14 residues. Germline loops: CDR1 MNHEY, CDR2 SMNVEV (reference sequence). The CDR3 protein is CASQRGLLYNEQYF. CDR3 sequence (DNA): TGTGCCAGCCAGAGGGGCTTACTCTACAATGAGCAGTACTTC.

The CDR3 DNA sequence: TGCGCCAGCAGCCAAGGCCGAGAGGAGTACTTC. Its translation: CASSQGREEYF. The V and J genes are TRBV5-1 and TRBJ2-7; D is unresolved. The CDR3 sequence is 11 residues long. Germline V gene lookup returns CDR1 SGHRS and CDR2 YFSETQ. Trimming pared 4 bases from V and 11 bases from J, leaving 13 bases between. Using reference TRBV5-1 and TRBJ2-7 for the parts outside the CDR3, the full variable domain is KAGVTQTPRYLIKTRGQQVTLSCSPISGHRSVSWYQQTPGQGLQFLFEYFSETQRNKGNFPGRFSGRQFSNSRSEMNVSTLELGDSALYLCASSQGREEYFGPGTRLTVT.

The genes are TRBV5-1 and TRBJ2-1, with D unclear. Germline V gives CDR1 SGHRS, CDR2 YFSETQ. The CDR3 covers 12 residues. V lost 5 bases to trimming and J lost 6 bases, with 9 bases between them. CDR3 sequence: CASRAAANEQFF. The CDR3 nucleotides are TGCGCCAGCAGGGCCGCGGCCAATGAGCAGTTCTTC. Filled out from reference TRBV5-1 and TRBJ2-1, the complete variable domain reads KAGVTQTPRYLIKTRGQQVTLSCSPISGHRSVSWYQQTPGQGLQFLFEYFSETQRNKGNFPGRFSGRQFSNSRSEMNVSTLELGDSALYLCASRAAANEQFFGPGTRLTVL.

V gene TRBV5-1 combines with J gene TRBJ2-5; D is uncertain. The J call may be in error: the DNA end matches TRBJ2-7 better. The germline CDR1 and CDR2 sequences are SGHRS and YFSETQ. This CDR3 region has 15 residues. CDR3 sequence: CASSLSSVPPYEQYF. The CDR3 nucleotides read TGCGCCAGCAGCTTGAGCAGCGTACCCCCGTACGAGCAGTACTTC.

The chain recombines TRBV20-1 with TRBJ1-1; D perhaps matches TRBD1 (5 bases). Trimming removed 6 bases from V and 7 bases from J, with 15 bases in between. Germline CDR1 reads DFQATT; CDR2 reads SNEGSKA (reference sequence). The CDR3 loop spans 12 amino acids. The CDR3 region has the DNA TGCAGTGCGCGCCCTTTCCAGGGTGAAGCTTTCTTT. As protein: CSARPFQGEAFF.

This clonotype appeared a few times. V and J are TRBV4-2 and TRBJ2-2; 10 positions agree with TRBD2. Germline CDR1 reads LGHNA; CDR2 reads YNFKEQ. V lost 0 bases, J lost 2 bases, and 0 bases stayed unmatched. CDR3 size: 16 residues. CDR3 amino acids: CASSQELAGNTGELFF. The CDR3 region has the DNA TGTGCCAGCAGCCAAGAACTAGCGGGAAACACCGGGGAGCTGTTTTTT.

In this sample, this clonotype turned up once. An end of the junction does not agree with germline; a read error may underlie this. The chain links TRBV7-2 to TRBJ2-3; 7 bases are shared with TRBD2. The CDR3 has 14 amino acids. Germline V gene data show CDR1 as SGHTA and CDR2 as FQGNSA. The CDR3 DNA reads as TGTGCCAGCAGCCCCGGACTAGTTACAGGTACGCAGTATTTT. Translating it yields CASSPGLVTGTQYF.

The rearrangement links TRBV20-1 to TRBJ1-5; possibly TRBD1 for D (6 bases). Per germline, CDR1 DFQATT and CDR2 SNEGSKA (reference sequence). Trimming removed 4 bases from V and 4 bases from J, with 11 bases in between. The CDR3 totals 13 residues. The CDR3 nucleotides read TGCAGTGCTACAAGCAGGGGTAATCAGCCCCAGCATTTT. Protein: CSATSRGNQPQHF.

The rearrangement uses TRBV12-3 or TRBV12-4 and TRBJ2-7; 11 bases map to TRBD1. The CDR3 extends over 14 amino acids. Losses at the gene ends were 8 bases for V and 2 bases for J; bases not matched to a gene: 5. The CDR3 DNA sequence: TGTGCCAGCGACGGACAGGGGGCCACCTACGAGCAGTACTTC. Translation: CASDGQGATYEQYF.

This clonotype was counted only a few times. This sequence joins TRBV4-3 and TRBJ2-1; possibly TRBD1 for D (6 bases). Judging by the DNA end, TRBJ2-7 fits better; the J call may be wrong. The CDR3 totals 15 residues. Germline lookup yields CDR1 LGHNA and CDR2 YSLEER. CDR3 nucleotide sequence: TGCGCCAGCAGCCGAGACAGGATCTCCTACAATGAGCAGTACTTC. It translates to CASSRDRISYNEQYF.